This T cell receptor (beta chain) was captured in a study of CD8+ T cells in alopecia areata. This clone was seen just once. Its cognate antigen is unknown. It was cDNA, reverse transcribed from extracted RNA, that served as the sequencing template. The method was immunoSEQ multiplex PCR; TCRdb's version includes in-frame clones alone and lacks a portion of them. The sample lists 110,000 to 150,000 clones; 45% to 60% were seen once. As to treatment: oral pan-JAK inhibitor, 5-10 mg twice daily. As part of sample collection, lesional scalp punch biopsies and peripheral blood were taken from alopecia areata patients. Germline lookup yields CDR1 SEHNR and CDR2 FQNEAQ (reference sequence). The CDR3 consists of 12 residues. V was clipped by 5 bases and J by 8 bases, with 10 bases between them. Study findings and constraints: Just one nonresponder means the tie between baseline CD8+ expansion and response stays uncertain. Sequencing of scalp samples also captures resident alphabeta T cells of normal skin. Numerous clones, expanded in lesions, remained in scalp and blood during tofacitinib.

The starting material was CD8+ T cells sorted from blood, obtained at week 4, from a patient treated with tofacitinib. The origin of this receptor is a human donor with alopecia areata. This chain joins TRBV7-9 and TRBJ2-1; D unresolved. CDR3 in DNA: TGTGCCAGCAGCCTAAGGTCGGATGAGCAGTTCTTC. This translates into CASSLRSDEQFF. Full variable domain (outside the CDR3, taken from reference TRBV7-9 and TRBJ2-1): DTGVSQNPRHKITKRGQNVTFRCDPISEHNRLYWYRQTLGQGPEFLTYFQNEAQLEKSRLLSDRFSAERPKGSFSTLEIQRTEQGDSAMYLCASSLRSDEQFFGPGTRLTVL.